This is a list of T cell receptor beta chains from one sample in a study of blood T cell repertoires in COVID-19. This table comes from immunoSEQ multiplex PCR, and its TCRdb copy is limited to in-frame clones, with some not included. The sample holds around 230,000 clones, roughly 88% seen once. The sequenced material came from peripheral blood. The receptors here all came from a man aged 35-49 years with acute or convalescent COVID-19. Each CDR3 is given with its conserved first and last residue. The order of the fields is V gene, CDR3 protein.

>TRBV10-3
CAISNSNQPQHF
>TRBV7-6
CASSLSRDWQDTIYF
>TRBV11-3
CASSKRGGSYNEQFF
>TRBV10-3
CAISSGMGIAKNIQYF
>TRBV7-2
CASSPLNGRDGTQYF
>TRBV6-2/TRBV6-3
CASSPYRFTDTQYF
>TRBV19
CASSIEGGQSYEQYF
>TRBV3-1/TRBV3-2
CASSQGVHEQYF
>TRBV5-6
CASSYTGGGTEAFF
>TRBV11-1
CASSLTGNNSPLHF
>TRBV19
CASSYPRLAGSYNEQFF
>TRBV10-3
CATNQGNEKLFF
>TRBV7-2
CASSPPNTETQYF
>TRBV20-1
CSASLRTGVLANEKLFF
>TRBV2
CASRKGGGYEQYF
>TRBV30
CAWSVRDTLAAQHF
>TRBV2
CASNIQPQETQYF
>TRBV7-3
CASSPIPGLAGEETQYF
>TRBV3-1/TRBV3-2
CASSQDVTANYGYTF
>TRBV2
CASSLPGEGNQPQHF
>TRBV5-5
CASSLEQGRDTGELFF
>TRBV11-2
CASRPLTGGGEKLFF
>TRBV2
CASSERTSDRIHEQYF
>TRBV4-1
CASSQTGGGETQYF
>TRBV20-1
CSASRGNNSPLHF
>TRBV4-3
CASSQSHPQGAGNEKLFF
>TRBV5-1
CASSFTGSLESIQYF
>TRBV5-1
CASSFQGDVLYEQYF
>TRBV4-1
CASSQDPGTSVLLEQYF
>TRBV2
CASSGEETQYF
>TRBV11-2
CASSLAGGFEQYF
>TRBV7-2
CASSLMIGRYVNNEQFF
>TRBV11-2
CASGTSGFAGNTIYF
>TRBV6-6
CASSDDWLAGDEQYF
>TRBV7-2
CASSLEGQGAYEQYF
>TRBV19
CASSPIASNEQFF
>TRBV5-5
CASMSGGSTDTQYF
>TRBV18
CASSPFSGQGQETQYF
>TRBV3-1/TRBV3-2
CASSQDQDRGPGGYTF
>TRBV27
CASSLPLGGRVYEQYF
>TRBV5-5
CASSSKGLAGDTQYF
>TRBV5-1
CASSLDRVPGELFF
>TRBV7-8
CASSWDREGEKLFF
>TRBV6-2/TRBV6-3
CASSYNTGDNSPLHF
>TRBV5-1
CASSLDGRGGQPQHF